The rows below give T cell receptor beta chains drawn from one sample of a study of T-cell reconstitution after alpha-beta-depleted transplantation in children. Via MiXCR, TCRdb re-called the PCR reads, giving one row per CDR3 protein. The table records roughly 340,000 distinct CDR3 sequences, about a sixth of them present only once. The source material was PBMCs, mostly from graft donor cells, sampled 360 days after TCRalphabeta/CD19-depleted stem cell transplant. These receptors all stem from a male patient aged 2-15 years who had a stem cell transplant for acute lymphoblastic leukemia, so the T cells may come from the graft donor. Both conserved end residues are trimmed from each CDR3.

CDR3 | length | V
ASAGPYEQY | 9 | TRBV12-3/TRBV12-4
ASGLAWTLQSSYEQY | 15 | TRBV12-5
ASSESGIGDGELF | 13 | TRBV6-4
AWSGGLDLYNEQF | 13 | TRBV30
ASSQESSGSNEQF | 13 | TRBV4-3
ASSQDNRNTEAF | 12 | TRBV4-2
ASSQDLWGLNTGELF | 15 | TRBV4-2
SASRGGGEQF | 10 | TRBV20-1
SGVPLQGAGWDEQF | 14 | TRBV20-1
SARDRSGFSYEQY | 13 | TRBV20-1
SARDHLGNEQF | 11 | TRBV20-1
SARGGGQPQH | 10 | TRBV20-1
SARWGELAKNIQY | 13 | TRBV20-1
ASSQAGFIGELF | 12 | TRBV4-1
ASSRKTVVYGYT | 12 | TRBV28
SARPIVGARTDTQY | 14 | TRBV20-1
ASSFSKIDTQY | 11 | TRBV12-3/TRBV12-4
SARDPNLAGGPYEQF | 15 | TRBV20-1
ASSRGTSDTQY | 11 | TRBV6-2/TRBV6-3
ASSLGLNTGELF | 12 | TRBV7-7
ASSIRQGLGSYNEQF | 15 | TRBV7-9
ASGLETGGVYEQY | 13 | TRBV12-5
ASSPQRETEKLF | 12 | TRBV19
ASSLAGGLRVDEQF | 14 | TRBV27
ASSFGTSGTPQQF | 13 | TRBV12-3/TRBV12-4
AWSVMGLAGEQY | 12 | TRBV30
SARWTGIYTEAF | 12 | TRBV20-1
ASSLGSTTGELF | 12 | TRBV7-2
ASSQLQGAADTQY | 13 | TRBV4-3
ASSRSSVSLYEQY | 13 | TRBV4-1
AISGLAGGHYNEQF | 14 | TRBV10-3
ASSQEAWVYEQY | 12 | TRBV4-3
ASSPRGTSGSGMYNEQF | 17 | TRBV11-1
ASSLGGLLPYEQY | 13 | TRBV5-6
ASSFSGTGSHEQY | 13 | TRBV12-3/TRBV12-4
ASSLRDRGYEQY | 12 | TRBV12-3/TRBV12-4
ATSMGGPHEQF | 11 | TRBV19
ASSQDRAGGTSSYNEQF | 17 | TRBV4-3
ASSYSTGSHYNSPLH | 15 | TRBV6-5
ASSVRGSTNTGELF | 14 | TRBV6-1
AWSAQRAEKLF | 11 | TRBV30
SASPWGLNEETQY | 13 | TRBV20-1
ASRAGTSGLYGEQF | 14 | TRBV10-1
ASSYLQQGPNTEAF | 14 | TRBV6-2/TRBV6-3
SVIPAGRGGTGELF | 14 | TRBV29-1
GGTGTTSGTSYNEQF | 15 | TRBV20-1
SVEDHEGGNYGYT | 13 | TRBV29-1
ATNRQGGAGELF | 12 | TRBV27